The clone carrying this T cell receptor (beta chain) was observed many times. The antigen remains undetermined. This sample is drawn from a study of response to subunit inactivated influenza vaccine. Study-level findings and limits: Few additional T cells are recruited per seasonal influenza vaccination, authors suggested.

TCRdb reprocessed the RT-PCR reads via MiXCR and lists one record per CDR3 protein. Of around 650,000 distinct CDR3 sequences in the sample, around 14% are singletons; the top ten hold about 9.9%. Trimming removed 5 bases at V and 8 bases at J, with 11 bases between. The germline V gene encodes CDR1 SGHTA and CDR2 FQGNSA. The CDR3 spans 12 residues. The TCR originated in a man aged 50-60 years who received an inactivated influenza vaccine. The V gene is TRBV7-2, the J gene TRBJ2-3; D may be TRBD2 (5 bases). The sample here was PBMCs from blood, taken approximately 12 days after vaccination. The CDR3 region is CASSPLVSTQYF. CDR3 DNA: TGTGCCAGCAGCCCACTAGTCTCTACGCAGTATTTT.